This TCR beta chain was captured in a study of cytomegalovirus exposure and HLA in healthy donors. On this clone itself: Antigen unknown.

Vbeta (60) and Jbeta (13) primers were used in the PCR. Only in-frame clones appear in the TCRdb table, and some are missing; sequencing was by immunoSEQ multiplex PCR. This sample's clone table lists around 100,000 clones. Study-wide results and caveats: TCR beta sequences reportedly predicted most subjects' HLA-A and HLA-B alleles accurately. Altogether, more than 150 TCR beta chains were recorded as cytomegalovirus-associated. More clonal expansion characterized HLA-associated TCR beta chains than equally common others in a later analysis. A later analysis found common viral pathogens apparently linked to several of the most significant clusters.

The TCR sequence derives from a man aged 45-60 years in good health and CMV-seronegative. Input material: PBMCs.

The CDR3 loop is CASSQSGADEQYF. In DNA form, the CDR3 reads TGCGCCAGCAGCCAGTCAGGGGCGGACGAGCAGTACTTC. The V call is TRBV4-3, the J call TRBJ2-5; possibly TRBD1 for D (6 bases). The last part of the DNA fits TRBJ2-7 better; the J call may be wrong. The germline V gene has CDR1 LGHNA and CDR2 YSLEER. The CDR3 consists of 13 residues.